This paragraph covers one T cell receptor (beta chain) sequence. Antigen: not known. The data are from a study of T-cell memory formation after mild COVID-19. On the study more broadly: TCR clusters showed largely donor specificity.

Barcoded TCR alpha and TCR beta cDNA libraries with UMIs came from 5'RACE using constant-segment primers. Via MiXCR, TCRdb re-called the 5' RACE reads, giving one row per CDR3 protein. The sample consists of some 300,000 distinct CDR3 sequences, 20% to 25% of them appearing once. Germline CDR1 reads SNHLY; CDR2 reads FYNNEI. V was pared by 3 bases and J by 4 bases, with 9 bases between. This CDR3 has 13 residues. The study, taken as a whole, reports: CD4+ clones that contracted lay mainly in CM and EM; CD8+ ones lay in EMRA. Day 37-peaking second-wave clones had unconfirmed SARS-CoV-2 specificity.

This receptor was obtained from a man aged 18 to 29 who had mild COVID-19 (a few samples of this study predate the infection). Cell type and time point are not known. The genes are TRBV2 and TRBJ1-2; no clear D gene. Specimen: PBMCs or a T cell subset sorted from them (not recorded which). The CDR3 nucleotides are TGTGCCAGCAGTGATCAGAAGACCTATGGCTACACCTTC. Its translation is CASSDQKTYGYTF.